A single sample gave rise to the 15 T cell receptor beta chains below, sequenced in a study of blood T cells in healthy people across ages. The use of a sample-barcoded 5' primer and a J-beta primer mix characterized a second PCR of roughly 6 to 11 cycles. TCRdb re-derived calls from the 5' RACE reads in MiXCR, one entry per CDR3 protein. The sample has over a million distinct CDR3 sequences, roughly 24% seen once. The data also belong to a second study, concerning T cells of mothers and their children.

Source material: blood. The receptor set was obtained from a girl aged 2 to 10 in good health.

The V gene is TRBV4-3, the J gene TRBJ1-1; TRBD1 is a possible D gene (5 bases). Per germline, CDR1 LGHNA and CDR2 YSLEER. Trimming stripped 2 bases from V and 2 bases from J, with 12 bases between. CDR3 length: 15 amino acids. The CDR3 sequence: CASSQRDSINTEAFF. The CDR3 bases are TGCGCCAGCAGCCAACGTGACAGTATCAACACTGAAGCTTTCTTT.

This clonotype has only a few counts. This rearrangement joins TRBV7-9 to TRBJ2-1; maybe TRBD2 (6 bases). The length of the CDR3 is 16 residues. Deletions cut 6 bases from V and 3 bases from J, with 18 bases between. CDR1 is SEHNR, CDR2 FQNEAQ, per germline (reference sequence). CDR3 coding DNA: TGTGCCAGCAGTCCATCCCGGGAGAAGGGCTACAATGAGCAGTTCTTC. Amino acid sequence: CASSPSREKGYNEQFF.

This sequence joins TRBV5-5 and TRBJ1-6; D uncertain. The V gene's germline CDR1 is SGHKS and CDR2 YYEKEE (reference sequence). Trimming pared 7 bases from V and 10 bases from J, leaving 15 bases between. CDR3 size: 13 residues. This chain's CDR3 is CASHLGSQSPLHF. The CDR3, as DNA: TGTGCCAGCCACCTAGGGAGTCAATCACCCCTCCACTTT.

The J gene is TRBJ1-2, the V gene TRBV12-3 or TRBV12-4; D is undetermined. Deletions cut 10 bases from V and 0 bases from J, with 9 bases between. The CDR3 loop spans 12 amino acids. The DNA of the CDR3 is TGTGCCACCAGCGCGTCTAACTATGGCTACACCTTC. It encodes CATSASNYGYTF.

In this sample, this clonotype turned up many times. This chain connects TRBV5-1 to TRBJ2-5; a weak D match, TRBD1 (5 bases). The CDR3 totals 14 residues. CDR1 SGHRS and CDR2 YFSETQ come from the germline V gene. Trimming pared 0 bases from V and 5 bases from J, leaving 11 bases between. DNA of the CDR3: TGCGCCAGCAGCTTGGGGCAGGGTGTTGAGACCCAGTACTTC. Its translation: CASSLGQGVETQYF. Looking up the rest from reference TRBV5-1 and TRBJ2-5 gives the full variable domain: KAGVTQTPRYLIKTRGQQVTLSCSPISGHRSVSWYQQTPGQGLQFLFEYFSETQRNKGNFPGRFSGRQFSNSRSEMNVSTLELGDSALYLCASSLGQGVETQYFGPGTRLLVL.

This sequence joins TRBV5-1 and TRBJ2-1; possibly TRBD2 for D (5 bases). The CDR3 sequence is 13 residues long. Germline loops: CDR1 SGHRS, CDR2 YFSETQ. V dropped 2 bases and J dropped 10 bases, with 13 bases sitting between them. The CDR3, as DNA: TGCGCCAGCAGCTTAGCGGAGGATTTCGAGCAGTTCTTC. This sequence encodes CASSLAEDFEQFF.

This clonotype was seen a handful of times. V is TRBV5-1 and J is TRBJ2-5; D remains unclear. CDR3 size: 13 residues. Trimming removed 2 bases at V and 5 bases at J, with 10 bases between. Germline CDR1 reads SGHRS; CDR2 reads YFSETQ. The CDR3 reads CASSLGWAETQYF. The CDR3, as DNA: TGCGCCAGCAGCTTAGGGTGGGCCGAGACCCAGTACTTC.

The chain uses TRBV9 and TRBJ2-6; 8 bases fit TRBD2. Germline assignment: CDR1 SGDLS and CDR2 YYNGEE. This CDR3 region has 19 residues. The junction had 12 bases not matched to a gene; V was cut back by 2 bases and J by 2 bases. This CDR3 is CASSVEQAGDLTGANVLTF. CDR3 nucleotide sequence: TGTGCCAGCAGCGTCGAACAAGCGGGGGACCTCACTGGGGCCAACGTCCTGACTTTC.

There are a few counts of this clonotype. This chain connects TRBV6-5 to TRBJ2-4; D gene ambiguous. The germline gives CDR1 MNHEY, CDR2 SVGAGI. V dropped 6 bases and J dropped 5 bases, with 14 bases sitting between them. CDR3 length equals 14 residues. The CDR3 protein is CASRETLEENIQYF. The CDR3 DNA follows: TGTGCCAGCAGAGAGACCCTTGAGGAAAACATTCAGTACTTC.

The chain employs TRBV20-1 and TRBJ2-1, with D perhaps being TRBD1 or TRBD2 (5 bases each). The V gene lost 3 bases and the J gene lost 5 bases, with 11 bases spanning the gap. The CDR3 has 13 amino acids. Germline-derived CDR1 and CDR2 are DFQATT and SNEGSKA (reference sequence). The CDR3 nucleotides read TGCAGTGCTAGGGGACGGGAAAACAATGAGCAGTTCTTC. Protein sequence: CSARGRENNEQFF.

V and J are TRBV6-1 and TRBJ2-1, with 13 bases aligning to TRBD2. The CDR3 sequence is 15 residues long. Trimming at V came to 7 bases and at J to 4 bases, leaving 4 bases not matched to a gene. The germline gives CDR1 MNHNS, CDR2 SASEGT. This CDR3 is CASTALAGGYNEQFF. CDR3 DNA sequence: TGTGCCAGCACTGCACTAGCGGGGGGGTACAATGAGCAGTTCTTC.

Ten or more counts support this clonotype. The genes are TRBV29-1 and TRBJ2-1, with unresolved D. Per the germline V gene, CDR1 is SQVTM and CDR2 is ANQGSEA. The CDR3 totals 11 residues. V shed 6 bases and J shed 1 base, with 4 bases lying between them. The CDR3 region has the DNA TGCAGCGTATCTTCCTACAATGAGCAGTTCTTC. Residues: CSVSSYNEQFF.

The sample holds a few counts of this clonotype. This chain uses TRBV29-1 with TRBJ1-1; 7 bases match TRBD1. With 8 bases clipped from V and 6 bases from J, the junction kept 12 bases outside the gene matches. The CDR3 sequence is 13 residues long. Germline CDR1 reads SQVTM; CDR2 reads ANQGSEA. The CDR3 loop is CSPTPTGVSEAFF. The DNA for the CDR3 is TGCAGCCCGACCCCCACAGGGGTCTCTGAAGCTTTCTTT.

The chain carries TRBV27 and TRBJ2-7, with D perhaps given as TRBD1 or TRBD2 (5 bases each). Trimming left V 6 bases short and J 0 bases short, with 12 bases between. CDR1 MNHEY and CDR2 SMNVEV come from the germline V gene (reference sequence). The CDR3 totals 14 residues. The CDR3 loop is CASSRGPSSYEQYF. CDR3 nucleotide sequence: TGTGCCAGCAGCCGGGGCCCTAGCTCCTACGAGCAGTACTTC.

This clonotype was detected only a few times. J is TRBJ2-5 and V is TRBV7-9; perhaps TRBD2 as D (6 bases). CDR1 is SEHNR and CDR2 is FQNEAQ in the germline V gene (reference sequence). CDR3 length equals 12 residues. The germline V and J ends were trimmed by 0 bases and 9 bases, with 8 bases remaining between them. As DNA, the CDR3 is TGTGCCAGCAGCTTAGCAGGGGAGGCCCAGTACTTC. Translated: CASSLAGEAQYF.